Included here is one T cell receptor beta chain sequence, with context. Its antigen remains unidentified. There are 14 residues in the CDR3. V lost 2 bases, J lost 4 bases, and 12 bases lay in between. CDR1 and CDR2 from the germline V gene are SEHNR and FQNEAQ (reference sequence). The data originate from a study of blood T cells in healthy people across ages. Study-wide findings and caveats: The diversity estimates, figures obtained from one million T cells, were considered underestimates.

Sample-barcoded 5' priming and a J-beta primer mix drove a second PCR of 7 to 11 cycles. TCRdb analysed the 5' RACE reads with MiXCR anew, one entry per CDR3 protein. The table records some 1,800,000 distinct CDR3 sequences, roughly 43% of them present only once. Sample: blood. This clonotype was sampled from a human donor in good health. The chain uses TRBV7-9 and TRBJ2-7, with D perhaps matching TRBD2 (6 bases). The CDR3 spells CASSLKGLHYEQYF. In nucleotides, the CDR3 is TGTGCCAGCAGCTTAAAGGGACTTCATTACGAGCAGTACTTC. The variable domain in full, with the rest retrieved from reference TRBV7-9 and TRBJ2-7, is DTGVSQNPRHKITKRGQNVTFRCDPISEHNRLYWYRQTLGQGPEFLTYFQNEAQLEKSRLLSDRFSAERPKGSFSTLEIQRTEQGDSAMYLCASSLKGLHYEQYFGPGTRLTVT.